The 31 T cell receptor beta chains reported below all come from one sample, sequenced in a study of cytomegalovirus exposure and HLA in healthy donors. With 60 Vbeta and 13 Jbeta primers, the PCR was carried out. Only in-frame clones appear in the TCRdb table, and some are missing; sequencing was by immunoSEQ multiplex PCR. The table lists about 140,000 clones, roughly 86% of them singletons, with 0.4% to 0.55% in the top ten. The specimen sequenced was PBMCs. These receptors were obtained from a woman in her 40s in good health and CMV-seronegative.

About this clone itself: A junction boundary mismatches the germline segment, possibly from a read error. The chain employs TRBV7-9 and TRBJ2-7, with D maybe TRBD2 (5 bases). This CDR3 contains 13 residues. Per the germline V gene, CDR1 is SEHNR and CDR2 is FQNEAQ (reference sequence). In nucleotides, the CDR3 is TGTTCCAGCAGCTTAGTTCCGGGATCCGAGCAGTACTTC. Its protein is CSSSLVPGSEQYF.

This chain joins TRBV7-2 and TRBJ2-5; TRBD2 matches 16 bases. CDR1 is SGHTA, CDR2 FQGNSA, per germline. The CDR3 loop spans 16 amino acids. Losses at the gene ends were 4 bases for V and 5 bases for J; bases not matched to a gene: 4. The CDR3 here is CASSSGLAGGRETQYF. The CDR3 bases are TGTGCCAGCAGCTCGGGACTAGCGGGAGGGCGTGAGACCCAGTACTTC.

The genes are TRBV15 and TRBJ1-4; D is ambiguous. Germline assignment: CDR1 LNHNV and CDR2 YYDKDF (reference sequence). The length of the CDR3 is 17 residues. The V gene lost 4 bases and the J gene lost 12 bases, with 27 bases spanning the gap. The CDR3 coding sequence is TGTGCCACCAGCAAAGTAACTTTCAGCGAGGTGAGTGTTGAACTGTTTTTT. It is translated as CATSKVTFSEVSVELFF.

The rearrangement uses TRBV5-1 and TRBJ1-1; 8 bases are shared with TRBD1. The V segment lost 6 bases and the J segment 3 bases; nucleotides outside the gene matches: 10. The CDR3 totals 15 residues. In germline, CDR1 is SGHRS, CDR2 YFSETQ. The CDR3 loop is CASNLSGGADTEAFF. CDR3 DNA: TGCGCCAGCAACTTATCAGGGGGCGCGGACACTGAAGCTTTCTTT.

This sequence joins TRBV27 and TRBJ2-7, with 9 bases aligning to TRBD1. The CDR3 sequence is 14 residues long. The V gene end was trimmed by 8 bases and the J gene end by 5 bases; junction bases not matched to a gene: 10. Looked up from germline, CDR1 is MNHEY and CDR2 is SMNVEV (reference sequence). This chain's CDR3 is CASFSPGTGHEQYF. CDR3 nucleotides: TGTGCCAGCTTCTCTCCCGGGACAGGGCACGAGCAGTACTTC.

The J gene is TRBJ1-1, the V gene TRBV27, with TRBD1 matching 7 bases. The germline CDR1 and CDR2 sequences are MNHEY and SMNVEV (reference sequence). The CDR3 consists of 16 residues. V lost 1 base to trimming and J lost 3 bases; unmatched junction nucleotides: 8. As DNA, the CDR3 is TGTGCCAGCAGTTTATTAGGGGGCCTGGAGGACACTGAAGCTTTCTTT. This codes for CASSLLGGLEDTEAFF.

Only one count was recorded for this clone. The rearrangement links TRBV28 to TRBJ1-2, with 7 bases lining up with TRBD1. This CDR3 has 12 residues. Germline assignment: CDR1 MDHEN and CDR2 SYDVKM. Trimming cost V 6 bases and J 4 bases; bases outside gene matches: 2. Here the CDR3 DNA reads TGTGCCAGCAGAGGACAGGTCTATGGCTACACCTTC. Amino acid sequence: CASRGQVYGYTF.

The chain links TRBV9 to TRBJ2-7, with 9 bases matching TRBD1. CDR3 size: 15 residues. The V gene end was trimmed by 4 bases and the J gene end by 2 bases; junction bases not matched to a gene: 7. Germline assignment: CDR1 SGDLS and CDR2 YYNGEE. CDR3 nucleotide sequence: TGTGCCAGCAGCCCAAGACAGGGGGGGACCTACGAGCAGTACTTC. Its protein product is CASSPRQGGTYEQYF.

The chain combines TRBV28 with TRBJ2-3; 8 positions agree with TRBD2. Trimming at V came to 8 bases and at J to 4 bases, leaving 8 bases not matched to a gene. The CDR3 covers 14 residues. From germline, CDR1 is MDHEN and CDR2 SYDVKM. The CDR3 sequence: CASGTGGPADTQYF. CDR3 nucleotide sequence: TGTGCCAGCGGGACGGGAGGGCCTGCAGATACGCAGTATTTT.

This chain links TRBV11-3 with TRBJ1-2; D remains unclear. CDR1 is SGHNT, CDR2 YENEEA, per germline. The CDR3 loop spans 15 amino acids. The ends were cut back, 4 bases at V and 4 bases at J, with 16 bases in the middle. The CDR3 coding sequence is TGTGCCAGCAGCTCAGGCCCAGGCAGGCCCTATGGCTACACCTTC. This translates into CASSSGPGRPYGYTF.

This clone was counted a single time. CDR3 in DNA: TGCGCCAGCAGCCTGACAAATGGAAACACCATATATTTT. The encoded protein is CASSLTNGNTIYF. The V call is TRBV10-1, the J call TRBJ1-3, with D hard to call. In germline, CDR1 is WNHNN, CDR2 SYGVQD (reference sequence). The germline V and J ends were trimmed by 6 bases and 3 bases, with 9 bases remaining between them. This CDR3 has 13 residues.

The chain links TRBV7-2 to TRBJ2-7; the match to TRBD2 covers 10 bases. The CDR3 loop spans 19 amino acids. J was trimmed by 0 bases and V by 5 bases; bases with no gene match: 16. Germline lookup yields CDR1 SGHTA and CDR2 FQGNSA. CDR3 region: CASSPHYRASGSGSYEQYF. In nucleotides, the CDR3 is TGTGCCAGCAGCCCCCACTATAGGGCTAGCGGGAGTGGCTCCTACGAGCAGTACTTC.

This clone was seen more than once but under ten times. CDR3 in DNA: TGTGCCAGCAGCTCACCCTTGAGGAGACAGCCCTATGGCTACACCTTC. Encoded protein: CASSSPLRRQPYGYTF. V gene TRBV4-2 combines with J gene TRBJ1-2; maybe TRBD1 (5 bases). The CDR3 runs to 16 residues. Trimming removed 5 bases from V and 4 bases from J, with 20 bases in between. Germline loops: CDR1 LGHNA, CDR2 YNFKEQ.

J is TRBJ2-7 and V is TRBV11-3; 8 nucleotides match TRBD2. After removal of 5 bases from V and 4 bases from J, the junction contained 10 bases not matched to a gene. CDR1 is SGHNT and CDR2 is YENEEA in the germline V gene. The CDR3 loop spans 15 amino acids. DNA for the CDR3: TGTGCCAGCAGCCATGCTAGCGGGCGAACTTACGAGCAGTACTTC. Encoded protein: CASSHASGRTYEQYF.

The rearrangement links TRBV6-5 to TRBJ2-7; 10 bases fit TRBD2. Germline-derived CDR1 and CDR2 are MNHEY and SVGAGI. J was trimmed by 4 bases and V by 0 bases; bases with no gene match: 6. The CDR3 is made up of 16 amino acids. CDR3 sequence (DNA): TGTGCCAGCAGTTACTCGAGGACTAGCGGACTTTACGAGCAGTACTTC. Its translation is CASSYSRTSGLYEQYF.

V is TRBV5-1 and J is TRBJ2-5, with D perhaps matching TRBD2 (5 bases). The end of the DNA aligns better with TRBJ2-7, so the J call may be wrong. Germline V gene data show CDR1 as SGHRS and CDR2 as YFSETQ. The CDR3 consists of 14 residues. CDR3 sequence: CASSSTTSVHEQYF. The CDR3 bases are TGCGCCAGCAGCTCGACCACTAGTGTCCACGAGCAGTACTTC.

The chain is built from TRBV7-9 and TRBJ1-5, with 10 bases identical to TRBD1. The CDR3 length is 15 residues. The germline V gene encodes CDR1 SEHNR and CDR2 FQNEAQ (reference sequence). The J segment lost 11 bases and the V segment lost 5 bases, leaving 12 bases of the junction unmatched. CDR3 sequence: CASSDWTGGKKSQHF. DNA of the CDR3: TGTGCCAGCAGCGACTGGACAGGGGGTAAGAAGTCCCAGCATTTT.

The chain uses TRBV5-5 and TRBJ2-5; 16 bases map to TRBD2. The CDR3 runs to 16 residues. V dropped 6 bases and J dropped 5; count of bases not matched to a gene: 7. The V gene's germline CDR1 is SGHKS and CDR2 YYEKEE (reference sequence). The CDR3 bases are TGTGCCAGCACAAGGGGGACTAGCGGGAGGGCTGAGACCCAGTACTTC. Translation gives CASTRGTSGRAETQYF.

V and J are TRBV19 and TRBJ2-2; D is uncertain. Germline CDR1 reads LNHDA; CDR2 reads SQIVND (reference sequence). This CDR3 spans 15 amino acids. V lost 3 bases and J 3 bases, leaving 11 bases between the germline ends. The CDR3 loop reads CASSITDGYTGELFF. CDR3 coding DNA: TGTGCCAGTAGTATTACAGACGGATACACCGGGGAGCTGTTTTTT.

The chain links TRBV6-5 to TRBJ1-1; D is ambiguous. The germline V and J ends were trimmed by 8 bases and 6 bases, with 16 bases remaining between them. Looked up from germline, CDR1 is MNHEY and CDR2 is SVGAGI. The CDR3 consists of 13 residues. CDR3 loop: CASAPGFNSEAFF. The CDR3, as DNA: TGTGCCAGCGCCCCGGGGTTTAACTCTGAAGCTTTCTTT.

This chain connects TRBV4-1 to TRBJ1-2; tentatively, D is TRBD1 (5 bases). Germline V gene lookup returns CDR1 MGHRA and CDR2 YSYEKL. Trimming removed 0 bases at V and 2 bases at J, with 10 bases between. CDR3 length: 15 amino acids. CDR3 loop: CASSQDRWGNYGYTF. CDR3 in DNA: TGCGCCAGCAGCCAAGATCGTTGGGGCAACTATGGCTACACCTTC.

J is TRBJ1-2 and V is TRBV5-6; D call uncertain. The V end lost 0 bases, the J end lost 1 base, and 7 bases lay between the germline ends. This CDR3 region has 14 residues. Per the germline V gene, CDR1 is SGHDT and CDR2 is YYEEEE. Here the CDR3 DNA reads TGTGCCAGCAGCTTGGGGGCCGTTAACTATGGCTACACCTTC. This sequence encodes CASSLGAVNYGYTF.

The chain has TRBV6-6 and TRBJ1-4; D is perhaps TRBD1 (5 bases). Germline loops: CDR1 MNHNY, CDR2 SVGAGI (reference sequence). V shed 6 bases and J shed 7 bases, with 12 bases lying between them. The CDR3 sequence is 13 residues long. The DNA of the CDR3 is TGTGCCAGCAGCGCCAGGGTGGGTGAAAAACTGTTTTTT. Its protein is CASSARVGEKLFF.

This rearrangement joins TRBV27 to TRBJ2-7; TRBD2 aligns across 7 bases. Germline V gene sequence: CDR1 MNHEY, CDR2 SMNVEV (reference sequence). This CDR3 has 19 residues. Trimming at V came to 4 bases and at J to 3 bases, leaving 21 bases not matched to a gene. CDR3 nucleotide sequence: TGTGCCAGCAGTTCCGAGACCATTTATTCACGGTGGGGGGGCTACGAGCAGTACTTC. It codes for CASSSETIYSRWGGYEQYF.

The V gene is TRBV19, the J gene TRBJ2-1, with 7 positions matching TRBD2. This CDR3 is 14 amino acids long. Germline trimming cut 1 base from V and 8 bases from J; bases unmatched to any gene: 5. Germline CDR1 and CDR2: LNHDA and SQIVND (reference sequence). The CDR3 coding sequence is TGTGCCAGTAGTATAGTCGGACTAGAGGATGAGCAGTTCTTC. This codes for CASSIVGLEDEQFF.

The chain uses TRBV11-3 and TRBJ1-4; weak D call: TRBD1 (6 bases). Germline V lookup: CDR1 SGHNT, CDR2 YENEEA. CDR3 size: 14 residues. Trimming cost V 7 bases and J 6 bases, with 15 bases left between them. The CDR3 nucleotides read TGTGCCAGCACCCTGGGACAAGGGCATGAAAAACTGTTTTTT. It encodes CASTLGQGHEKLFF.

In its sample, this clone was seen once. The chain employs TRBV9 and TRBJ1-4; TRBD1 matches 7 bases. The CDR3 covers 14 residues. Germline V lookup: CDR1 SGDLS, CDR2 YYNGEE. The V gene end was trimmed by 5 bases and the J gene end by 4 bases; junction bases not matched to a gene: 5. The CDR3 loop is CASSKGALNEKLFF. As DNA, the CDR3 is TGTGCCAGCAGTAAGGGGGCGCTTAATGAAAAACTGTTTTTT.

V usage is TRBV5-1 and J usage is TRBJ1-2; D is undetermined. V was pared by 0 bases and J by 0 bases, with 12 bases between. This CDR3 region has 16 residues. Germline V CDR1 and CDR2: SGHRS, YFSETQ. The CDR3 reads CASSLDVPSANYGYTF. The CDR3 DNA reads TGCGCCAGCAGCTTGGATGTACCATCAGCTAACTATGGCTACACCTTC.

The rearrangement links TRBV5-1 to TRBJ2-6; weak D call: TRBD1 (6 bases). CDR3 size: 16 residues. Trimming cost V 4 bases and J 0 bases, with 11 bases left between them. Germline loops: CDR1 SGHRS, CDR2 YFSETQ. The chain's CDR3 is CASSQDSHSGANVLTF. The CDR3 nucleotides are TGCGCCAGCAGCCAGGACAGCCACTCTGGGGCCAACGTCCTGACTTTC.

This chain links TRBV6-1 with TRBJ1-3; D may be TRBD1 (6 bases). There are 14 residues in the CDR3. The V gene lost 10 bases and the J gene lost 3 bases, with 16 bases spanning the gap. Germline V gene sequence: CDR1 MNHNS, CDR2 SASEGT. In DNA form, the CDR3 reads TGTGCCATCCAGTCGGGGGGCAGTGGAAACACCATATATTTT. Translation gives CAIQSGGSGNTIYF.

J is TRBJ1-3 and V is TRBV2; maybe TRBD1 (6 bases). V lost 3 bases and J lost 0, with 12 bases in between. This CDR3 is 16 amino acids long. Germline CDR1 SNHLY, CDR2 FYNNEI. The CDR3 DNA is TGTGCCAGCAGTGAGGGGACACCGCACTCTGGAAACACCATATATTTT. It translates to CASSEGTPHSGNTIYF.